The 7 T cell receptor beta chains presented below share a single source sample, sequenced in a study of control samples from healthy donors and cancer patients. Sequencing used immunoSEQ multiplex PCR; TCRdb keeps in-frame clones, though not all of them. Among about 50,000 clones, more than 70% were seen once, and the ten largest hold around 40%. Sequencing was done on a sample of PBMCs. These receptors all come from a man aged 45-60 years with head and neck cancer.

The chain is built from TRBV12-3 or TRBV12-4 and TRBJ1-1; maybe TRBD1 (5 bases). V shed 3 bases and J shed 4 bases, with 9 bases lying between them. The CDR3 spans 13 residues. CDR3 residues: CASSFGGGTEAFF. As DNA, the CDR3 is TGTGCCAGCAGTTTCGGGGGAGGCACTGAAGCTTTCTTT.

By share of the sample, this clone is large. This sequence joins TRBV5-4 and TRBJ1-2; D is unresolved. Trimming stripped 1 base from V and 4 bases from J, with 11 bases between. Germline V lookup: CDR1 SGHNT, CDR2 YYREEE (reference sequence). CDR3 length: 14 amino acids. The chain's CDR3 is CASSLFPGSYGYTF. As DNA, the CDR3 is TGTGCCAGCAGCTTGTTCCCAGGCTCCTATGGCTACACCTTC.

The CDR3 loop reads CASSDGQGRGTEAFF. The DNA of the CDR3 is TGTGCCAGCAGTGATGGACAGGGGCGGGGCACTGAAGCTTTCTTT. This rearrangement joins TRBV6-6 to TRBJ1-1; TRBD1 agrees at 9 bases. This CDR3 has 15 residues. V was pared by 5 bases and J by 4 bases, with 8 bases of the junction left unmatched. Germline assignment: CDR1 MNHNY and CDR2 SVGAGI (reference sequence).

V is TRBV4-1 and J is TRBJ2-3, with 11 nucleotides matching TRBD2. This CDR3 has 16 amino acids. CDR1 is MGHRA and CDR2 is YSYEKL in the germline V gene. Losses at the gene ends were 2 bases for V and 4 bases for J; bases not matched to a gene: 5. CDR3 bases: TGCGCCAGCAGCCAAATCACTAGCGGGGGCGCAGATACGCAGTATTTT. Its protein product is CASSQITSGGADTQYF.

The CDR3 DNA reads TGTGCCAGCAGCCAGTGGGGCTCAACTAATGAAAAACTGTTTTTT. Its translation is CASSQWGSTNEKLFF. The rearrangement uses TRBV3-1 (or the pseudogene TRBV3-2) and TRBJ1-4; D possibly corresponds to TRBD1 (5 bases). V lost 3 bases and J 0 bases, leaving 8 bases between the germline ends. The CDR3 is made up of 15 amino acids. The germline V gene encodes CDR1 LGHDT and CDR2 YNNKEL (reference sequence).

The chain is built from TRBV4-2 and TRBJ1-2; 7 bases fit TRBD1. This CDR3 is 17 amino acids long. Germline V lookup: CDR1 LGHNA, CDR2 YNFKEQ. V lost 1 base and J lost 2; bases outside the gene matches: 10. This CDR3 reads CASSQVWASRGNYGYTF. DNA of the CDR3: TGTGCCAGCAGCCAAGTTTGGGCGTCCAGGGGGAACTATGGCTACACCTTC.

CDR3 protein: CASSTGLNTGELFF. In DNA form, the CDR3 reads TGCGCCAGCAGCACGGGACTAAACACCGGGGAGCTGTTTTTT. The chain recombines TRBV5-1 with TRBJ2-2; 7 positions agree with TRBD2. J lost 2 bases, V lost 4 bases, and 2 bases had no gene match. From germline, CDR1 is SGHRS and CDR2 YFSETQ. This CDR3 comprises 14 residues. Full variable domain (outside the CDR3, taken from reference TRBV5-1 and TRBJ2-2): KAGVTQTPRYLIKTRGQQVTLSCSPISGHRSVSWYQQTPGQGLQFLFEYFSETQRNKGNFPGRFSGRQFSNSRSEMNVSTLELGDSALYLCASSTGLNTGELFFGEGSRLTVL.